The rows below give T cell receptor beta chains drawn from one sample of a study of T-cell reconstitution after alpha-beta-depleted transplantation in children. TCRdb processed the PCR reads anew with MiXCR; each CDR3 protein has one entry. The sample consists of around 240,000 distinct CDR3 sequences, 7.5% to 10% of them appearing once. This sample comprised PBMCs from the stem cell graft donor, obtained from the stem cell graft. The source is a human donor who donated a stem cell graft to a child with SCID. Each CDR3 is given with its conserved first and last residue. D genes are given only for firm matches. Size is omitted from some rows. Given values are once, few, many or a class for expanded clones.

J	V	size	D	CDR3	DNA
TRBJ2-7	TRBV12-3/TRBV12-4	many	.	CASSSDGGEVYEQYF	TGTGCCAGCAGTTCAGACGGTGGGGAGGTCTACGAGCAGTACTTC
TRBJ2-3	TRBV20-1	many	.	CSASVSGTSTDTQYF	TGCAGTGCTAGCGTTAGCGGAACTAGCACAGATACGCAGTATTTT
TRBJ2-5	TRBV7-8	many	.	CASSLGGREETQYF	TGTGCCAGCAGCTTGGGCGGCAGGGAAGAGACCCAGTACTTC
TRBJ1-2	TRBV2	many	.	CASSDRATFYGYTF	TGTGCCAGCAGTGACCGAGCTACTTTCTATGGCTACACCTTC
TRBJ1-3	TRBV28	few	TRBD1	CASSLWGDRASGNTIYF	TGTGCCAGCAGTTTATGGGGGGACAGAGCTTCTGGAAACACCATATATTTT
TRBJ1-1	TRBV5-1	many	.	CASSLGVVGEEAFF	TGCGCCAGCAGCTTGGGGGTTGTGGGGGAGGAGGCTTTCTTT
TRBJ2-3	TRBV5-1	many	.	CASSLQRTSTDTQYF	TGCGCCAGCAGCTTGCAGCGGACTAGCACAGATACGCAGTATTTT
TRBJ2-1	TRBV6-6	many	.	CATTRGDMQFF	TGTGCCACCACCCGGGGGGACATGCAGTTCTTC
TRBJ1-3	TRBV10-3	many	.	CAISATNGGDRNTIYF	TGTGCCATCAGTGCCACCAACGGAGGGGATCGAAACACCATATATTTT
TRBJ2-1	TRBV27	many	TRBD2	CASTRSGGVSYNEQFF	TGTGCCAGCACCCGTAGCGGGGGGGTCTCCTACAATGAGCAGTTCTTC
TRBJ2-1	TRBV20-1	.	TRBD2	CSAVTSGGRSSYNEQFF	TGCAGTGCCGTGACTAGCGGGGGCCGAAGCTCCTACAATGAGCAGTTCTTC
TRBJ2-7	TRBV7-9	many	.	CASSPMGGYEQYF	TGTGCCAGCAGCCCTATGGGGGGCTACGAGCAGTACTTC
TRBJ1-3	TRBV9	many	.	CASSVYGSGNTIYF	TGTGCCAGCAGCGTATATGGTTCCGGAAACACCATATATTTT
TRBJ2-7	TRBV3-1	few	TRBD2	CATGTSGGRYEQYF	TGTGCCACCGGGACTAGCGGGGGCCGCTACGAGCAGTACTTC
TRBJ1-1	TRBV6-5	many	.	CASSYAAGETEAFF	TGTGCCAGCAGTTACGCTGCGGGAGAGACTGAAGCTTTCTTT
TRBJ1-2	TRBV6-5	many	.	CASTDFGRGYTF	TGTGCCAGCACCGACTTTGGGAGGGGCTACACCTTC
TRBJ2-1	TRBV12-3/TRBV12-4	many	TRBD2	CASSSRAGGSYNEQFF	TGTGCCAGCAGTTCAAGAGCGGGGGGGTCCTACAATGAGCAGTTCTTC